Presented here are 25 T cell receptor beta chains from one specimen sequenced in a study of T cells in Graves' hyperthyroidism and ophthalmopathy. There were TCR beta CDR3 regions amplified from RNA transcripts. The HTBI primer set drove a first-round RT-PCR of the TCR CDR3. Each CDR3 protein is one row after TCRdb ran MiXCR on the multiplex PCR reads. Seen here are 350,000 to 450,000 distinct CDR3 sequences, about 14% observed once, and the top ten hold 25% to 30%. The sample comprised blood. The source is a man aged 45-60 years with Graves' ophthalmopathy.

This clonotype came up many times. This chain uses TRBV5-1 with TRBJ2-1, with 9 bases lining up with TRBD1. The CDR3 has 15 amino acids. Trimming took 6 bases from V and 1 from J; bases not matched to a gene: 5. The germline V gene has CDR1 SGHRS and CDR2 YFSETQ. CDR3 sequence: CASTPTGGSYNEQFF. CDR3 DNA: TGCGCCAGCACCCCGACAGGGGGGTCCTACAATGAGCAGTTCTTC. The entire variable domain, with the rest obtained from reference TRBV5-1 and TRBJ2-1, is as follows: KAGVTQTPRYLIKTRGQQVTLSCSPISGHRSVSWYQQTPGQGLQFLFEYFSETQRNKGNFPGRFSGRQFSNSRSEMNVSTLELGDSALYLCASTPTGGSYNEQFFGPGTRLTVL.

This clonotype showed up many times. The chain joins TRBV28 to TRBJ2-5; D gene ambiguous. Germline CDR1 reads MDHEN; CDR2 reads SYDVKM. V was cut by 7 bases and J by 0 bases, with 12 bases left in between. This CDR3 is built from 14 residues. The CDR3 nucleotides read TGTGCCAGCATCGGCAGGCGGTACCAAGAGACCCAGTACTTC. It is translated as CASIGRRYQETQYF.

This clonotype was picked up a small number of times. The chain employs TRBV29-1 and TRBJ1-1; D not resolved. Germline-derived CDR1 and CDR2 are SQVTM and ANQGSEA. This CDR3 contains 14 residues. With 4 bases removed from V and 5 bases from J, the gap between germline ends came to 17 bases. CDR3 loop: CSVGDKTVGTEAFF. The DNA of the CDR3 is TGCAGCGTTGGGGATAAGACGGTGGGGACTGAAGCTTTCTTT.

This clonotype has a handful of counts. The rearrangement uses TRBV7-3 and TRBJ2-1, with 8 bases that match TRBD2. CDR1 is SGHTA, CDR2 FQGTGA, per germline. V lost 5 bases and J lost 7; bases outside the gene matches: 7. This CDR3 has 14 amino acids. CDR3 coding DNA: TGTGCCAGCAGCGACCCCGGACTAGCTAATGAGCAGTTCTTC. As protein: CASSDPGLANEQFF. The variable domain in full, completed from reference TRBV7-3 and TRBJ2-1, reads GAGVSQTPSNKVTEKGKYVELRCDPISGHTALYWYRQSLGQGPEFLIYFQGTGAADDSGLPNDRFFAVRPEGSVSTLKIQRTERGDSAVYLCASSDPGLANEQFFGPGTRLTVL.

This clonotype was seen repeatedly, ten times or more. The CDR3 DNA reads TGCAGTGCTAGGAACCTTAACGTTGGACAAGAAGCTTTCTTT. Translation: CSARNLNVGQEAFF. The V call is TRBV20-1, the J call TRBJ1-1, with D possibly matching TRBD1 (5 bases). V was cut by 3 bases and J by 8 bases, with 19 bases left in between. The CDR3 contains 14 residues. Germline CDR1 is DFQATT and CDR2 is SNEGSKA (reference sequence).

This clonotype was recorded a few times. The V and J genes are TRBV27 and TRBJ1-2, with D unresolved. This CDR3 region has 15 residues. Germline loops: CDR1 MNHEY, CDR2 SMNVEV (reference sequence). V was clipped by 2 bases and J by 4 bases, with 14 bases between them. CDR3 in amino acids: CASSLSPAAVYGYTF. As DNA, the CDR3 is TGTGCCAGCAGTTTAAGTCCGGCAGCAGTCTATGGCTACACCTTC.

This clonotype has a count of ten or more. The CDR3 protein is CASNALLGEGTQYF. The CDR3 DNA sequence: TGTGCCAGCAATGCATTGCTGGGGGAGGGTACGCAGTATTTT. The chain combines TRBV7-9 with TRBJ2-3; 7 positions match TRBD2. CDR3 length: 14 amino acids. The junction had 12 bases not matched to a gene; V was cut back by 7 bases and J by 8 bases. CDR1 and CDR2 (germline): SEHNR, FQNEAQ (reference sequence).

In its sample, this clonotype was seen many times. V usage is TRBV5-8 and J usage is TRBJ1-1; 9 bases fit TRBD1. Trimming cost V 4 bases and J 4 bases; bases outside gene matches: 5. Looked up from germline, CDR1 is SGHTS and CDR2 is YDEGEE. The CDR3 consists of 14 residues. CDR3 DNA sequence: TGTGCCAGCAGCATACAGGGGGCGGTCACTGAAGCTTTCTTT. It yields the protein CASSIQGAVTEAFF.

This clonotype was counted many times. The J gene is TRBJ2-7, the V gene TRBV5-1, with D unclear. The CDR3 covers 13 residues. Deletions cut 4 bases from V and 2 bases from J, with 10 bases between. CDR1 SGHRS and CDR2 YFSETQ come from the germline V gene. This chain's CDR3 is CASSAGITYEQYF. The CDR3 DNA reads TGCGCCAGCAGCGCAGGAATCACCTACGAGCAGTACTTC.

This clonotype was recorded many times. The V and J genes are TRBV20-1 and TRBJ2-1, with 14 bases that match TRBD2. Germline V gene data show CDR1 as DFQATT and CDR2 as SNEGSKA (reference sequence). This CDR3 is built from 16 residues. With 0 bases clipped from V and 6 bases from J, the junction kept 4 bases outside the gene matches. CDR3 protein: CSARDAGTSGSNEQFF. CDR3 nucleotide sequence: TGCAGTGCTAGAGATGCTGGGACTAGCGGGAGCAATGAGCAGTTCTTC.

The chain employs TRBV20-1 and TRBJ2-7; TRBD1 matches at 8 bases. This CDR3 comprises 14 residues. Germline assignment: CDR1 DFQATT and CDR2 SNEGSKA (reference sequence). J was trimmed by 5 bases and V by 3 bases; bases with no gene match: 9. CDR3 DNA sequence: TGCAGTGCTAGCCCGGACAGGGCGACGGACGAGCAGTACTTC. Translating it yields CSASPDRATDEQYF.

In its sample, this clonotype was seen a few times. The J gene is TRBJ1-1, the V gene TRBV12-3 or TRBV12-4, with TRBD1 matching over 8 bases. This CDR3 has 12 amino acids. The ends lost 8 bases at V and 6 bases at J; junction bases unmatched: 5. In nucleotides, the CDR3 is TGTGCCAGCGACAGGGGATTCGCTGAAGCTTTCTTT. As protein: CASDRGFAEAFF.

This clonotype was observed a few times. The chain combines TRBV27 with TRBJ2-1; weak D call: TRBD2 (5 bases). Germline CDR1 and CDR2: MNHEY and SMNVEV (reference sequence). V was clipped by 1 base and J by 8 bases, with 18 bases between them. The CDR3 loop spans 16 amino acids. CDR3 sequence reads: CASSLWVGMSGDEQFF. In nucleotides, the CDR3 is TGTGCCAGCAGTTTATGGGTAGGGATGAGCGGCGATGAGCAGTTCTTC.

This clonotype was seen more than once but under ten times. The V and J genes are TRBV14 and TRBJ2-1; the match to TRBD2 covers 15 bases. The CDR3 has 19 amino acids. J gave up 8 bases and V 1 base, and 12 bases lay outside the gene matches. The germline V gene has CDR1 SGHDN and CDR2 FVKESK. The DNA for the CDR3 is TGTGCCAGCAGCCAAGGTCTTCGGACTAGCGGGAGGGCCGAATATGAGCAGTTCTTC. It specifies CASSQGLRTSGRAEYEQFF. Supplemented by reference TRBV14 and TRBJ2-1, the full variable domain reads EAGVTQFPSHSVIEKGQTVTLRCDPISGHDNLYWYRRVMGKEIKFLLHFVKESKQDESGMPNNRFLAERTGGTYSTLKVQPAELEDSGVYFCASSQGLRTSGRAEYEQFFGPGTRLTVL.

This clonotype was seen many times. V usage is TRBV20-1 and J usage is TRBJ2-1; D is undetermined. The CDR3 has 16 residues. The germline CDR1 and CDR2 sequences are DFQATT and SNEGSKA (reference sequence). With 1 base removed from V and 0 bases from J, the gap between germline ends came to 13 bases. CDR3 DNA: TGCAGTGCTAGAGTGACAACCTGGGGCTCCTACAATGAGCAGTTCTTC. Translated: CSARVTTWGSYNEQFF.

This clonotype was detected a few times. V gene TRBV18 combines with J gene TRBJ1-6; D gene ambiguous. The CDR3 loop spans 12 amino acids. V shed 6 bases and J shed 4 bases, with 4 bases lying between them. Germline CDR1 reads KGHSH; CDR2 reads LQKENI. CDR3 coding DNA: TGTGCCAGCTCCGGGTATAATTCACCCCTCCACTTT. It translates to CASSGYNSPLHF.

Many counts were recorded for this clonotype. The V gene is TRBV7-9, the J gene TRBJ1-1; no firm D call. The V end lost 1 base, the J end lost 6 bases, and 12 bases lay between the germline ends. CDR3 length: 14 amino acids. Germline CDR1 reads SEHNR; CDR2 reads FQNEAQ (reference sequence). The CDR3 is CASSLEGNRAEAFF. Written as DNA, the CDR3 is TGTGCCAGCAGCTTAGAGGGTAATAGGGCTGAAGCTTTCTTT.

V is TRBV20-1 and J is TRBJ2-2; D gene ambiguous. The CDR3 spans 14 residues. Trimming left V 6 bases short and J 6 bases short, with 17 bases between. Germline assignment: CDR1 DFQATT and CDR2 SNEGSKA (reference sequence). The CDR3 sequence is CSAVDSRRSGELFF. CDR3 nucleotide sequence: TGCAGTGCCGTCGACTCCCGAAGATCCGGGGAGCTGTTTTTT.

This clonotype appeared many times. This chain joins TRBV9 and TRBJ1-2; D may be TRBD1 (5 bases). CDR3 size: 15 residues. With 0 bases removed from V and 3 bases from J, the gap between germline ends came to 12 bases. CDR1 and CDR2 from the germline V gene are SGDLS and YYNGEE. The CDR3: CASSVVGAIDYGYTF. CDR3 bases: TGTGCCAGCAGCGTAGTCGGGGCTATCGACTATGGCTACACCTTC. Together with reference TRBV9 and TRBJ1-2, the CDR3 gives the full variable domain: DSGVTQTPKHLITATGQRVTLRCSPRSGDLSVYWYQQSLDQGLQFLIQYYNGEERAKGNILERFSAQQFPDLHSELNLSSLELGDSALYFCASSVVGAIDYGYTFGSGTRLTVV.

This clonotype has at least ten counts. The rearrangement links TRBV25-1 to TRBJ1-1; unclear D gene. This CDR3 contains 12 residues. CDR1 and CDR2 (germline): MGHDK, SYGVNS. Trimming stripped 6 bases from V and 5 bases from J, with 10 bases between. The CDR3 DNA sequence: TGTGCCAGCAGAGAACAATGGACTGAAGCTTTCTTT. This translates into CASREQWTEAFF.

The rearrangement links TRBV19 to TRBJ2-3; D not resolved. V was clipped by 5 bases and J by 8 bases, with 17 bases between them. Germline assignment: CDR1 LNHDA and CDR2 SQIVND (reference sequence). The length of the CDR3 is 14 residues. The CDR3 loop reads CASSASSVLVTQYF. DNA of the CDR3: TGTGCCAGTAGTGCGTCTTCTGTCCTAGTTACGCAGTATTTT.

This clonotype has more than one count but fewer than ten. This chain uses TRBV19 with TRBJ2-7; 15 bases line up with TRBD2. The length of the CDR3 is 19 residues. Germline CDR1 and CDR2: LNHDA and SQIVND (reference sequence). Trimming cost V 4 bases and J 3 bases; bases outside gene matches: 13. CDR3 DNA sequence: TGTGCCAGTAGTAGCCGTCCAGGACTAGCGGGAGGGCCGGTCTACGAGCAGTACTTC. Amino acid sequence: CASSSRPGLAGGPVYEQYF.

This clonotype was picked up many times. The CDR3 protein is CAWSVQRGLPSYNEQFF. CDR3 nucleotides: TGTGCCTGGAGTGTACAGCGGGGCTTACCCTCCTACAATGAGCAGTTCTTC. J is TRBJ2-1 and V is TRBV30; TRBD2 matches 7 bases. The CDR3 consists of 17 residues. Germline V gene data show CDR1 as GTSNPN and CDR2 as SVGIG (reference sequence). Trimming at V came to 0 bases and at J to 0 bases, leaving 8 bases not matched to a gene.

At least ten counts were recorded for this clonotype. The chain combines TRBV5-1 with TRBJ2-1; the match to TRBD2 covers 10 bases. The CDR3 has 17 residues. After removal of 3 bases from V and 0 bases from J, the junction contained 6 bases not matched to a gene. CDR1 and CDR2 from the germline V gene are SGHRS and YFSETQ. CDR3 coding DNA: TGCGCCAGCAGCTCAGCCACTAGCGGGGCCTCCTACAATGAGCAGTTCTTC. Translating it yields CASSSATSGASYNEQFF.

This clonotype was observed many times. V usage is TRBV10-3 and J usage is TRBJ1-5; D gene unclear. Germline assignment: CDR1 ENHRY and CDR2 SYGVKD. Trimming pared 6 bases from V and 4 bases from J, leaving 19 bases between. This CDR3 has 16 residues. In DNA form, the CDR3 reads TGTGCCATCAGCGACACAATTCGACCACTAAATCAGCCCCAGCATTTT. The encoded protein is CAISDTIRPLNQPQHF.